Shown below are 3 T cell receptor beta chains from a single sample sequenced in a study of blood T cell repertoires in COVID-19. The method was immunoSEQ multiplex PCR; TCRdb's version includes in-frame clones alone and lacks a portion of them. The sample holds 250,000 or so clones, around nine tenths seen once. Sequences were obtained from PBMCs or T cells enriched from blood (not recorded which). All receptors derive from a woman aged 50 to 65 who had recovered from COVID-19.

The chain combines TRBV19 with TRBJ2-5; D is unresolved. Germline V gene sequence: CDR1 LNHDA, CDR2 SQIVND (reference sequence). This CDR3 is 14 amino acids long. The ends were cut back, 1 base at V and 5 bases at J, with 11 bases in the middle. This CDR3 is CASSIGGSWETQYF. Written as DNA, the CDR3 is TGTGCCAGTAGTATAGGAGGCTCGTGGGAGACCCAGTACTTC.

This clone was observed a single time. The CDR3 nucleotides are TGTGCCACAATCGGGGAAAGCTCCTACAATGAGCAGTTCTTC. It yields the protein CATIGESSYNEQFF. This chain connects TRBV30 to TRBJ2-1; TRBD2 is a possible D gene (5 bases). Germline lookup yields CDR1 GTSNPN and CDR2 SVGIG (reference sequence). The CDR3 is 14 residues long. The V and J ends lost 8 bases and 0 bases respectively, with 14 bases between them. Complete variable domain (other parts from reference TRBV30 and TRBJ2-1): SQTIHQWPATLVQPVGSPLSLECTVEGTSNPNLYWYRQAAGRGLQLLFYSVGIGQISSEVPQNLSASRPQDRQFILSSKKLLLSDSGFYLCATIGESSYNEQFFGPGTRLTVL.

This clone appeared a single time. The CDR3 loop is CAWSLEGFLDGYTF. Here the CDR3 DNA reads TGTGCCTGGAGTTTGGAGGGGTTTCTCGATGGCTACACCTTC. The chain has TRBV30 and TRBJ1-2; a weak D match, TRBD1 (5 bases). CDR1 GTSNPN and CDR2 SVGIG come from the germline V gene (reference sequence). V lost 2 bases to trimming and J lost 6 bases, with 16 bases between them. The CDR3 has 14 amino acids.